A selection of T cell receptor beta chains follows, all from one sample in a study of blood T cell repertoires in COVID-19. Libraries were prepared by immunoSEQ multiplex PCR; TCRdb keeps only in-frame clonotypes and omits some of them. The data show roughly 120,000 clones, 88% seen once. The source material was peripheral blood. All receptors derive from a woman in her forties or fifties with acute or convalescent COVID-19. Each CDR3 is given with its conserved first and last residue. A D gene is named only where the DNA matches it firmly. Clone size appears in some rows only: once, few, many, or a class for an expanded clone.

J: TRBJ1-6
D: TRBD1
V: TRBV5-1
size: few
CDR3: CASSSTGFANSPLHF
DNA: TGCGCCAGCAGCTCGACAGGGTTCGCTAATTCACCCCTCCACTTT

J: TRBJ2-1
D: TRBD1
V: TRBV5-5
size: .
CDR3: CASSLANLATGWDNEQFF
DNA: TGTGCCAGCAGCTTGGCCAATCTCGCGACAGGGTGGGACAATGAGCAGTTCTTC

J: TRBJ1-6
D: TRBD1
V: TRBV5-6
size: .
CDR3: CASSLGTGRSPLHF
DNA: TGTGCCAGCAGCCTGGGGACAGGGCGGTCACCCCTCCACTTT

J: TRBJ2-2
D: .
V: TRBV7-9
size: .
CDR3: CASSLVGATTGELFF
DNA: TGTGCCAGCAGCCTAGTGGGAGCGACCACCGGGGAGCTGTTTTTT

J: TRBJ2-1
D: TRBD2
V: TRBV18
size: .
CDR3: CASSPLTSISYNEQFF
DNA: TGTGCCAGCTCACCCTTGACTAGCATATCCTACAATGAGCAGTTCTTC

J: TRBJ2-1
D: TRBD2
V: TRBV24-1
size: .
CDR3: CATSDSGGSIDEQFF
DNA: TGTGCCACCAGTGATTCCGGCGGGAGTATCGATGAGCAGTTCTTC

J: TRBJ2-3
D: TRBD1
V: TRBV3-1/TRBV3-2
size: .
CDR3: CASRRTGVDTQYF
DNA: TGTGCCAGCAGACGGACAGGGGTGGATACGCAGTATTTT

J: TRBJ2-7
D: .
V: TRBV6-5
size: .
CDR3: CASSYKRGFYEQYF
DNA: TGTGCCAGCAGTTACAAAAGAGGGTTCTACGAGCAGTACTTC

J: TRBJ1-1
D: .
V: TRBV19
size: .
CDR3: CASSIGGGRHTEAFF
DNA: TGTGCCAGTAGTATAGGTGGGGGCCGGCACACTGAAGCTTTCTTT

J: TRBJ2-3
D: TRBD1
V: TRBV19
size: .
CDR3: CASSIRTGEDTQYF
DNA: TGTGCCAGTAGTATAAGGACAGGGGAGGATACGCAGTATTTT

J: TRBJ2-7
D: .
V: TRBV6-5
size: .
CDR3: CASSSRDNSYEQYF
DNA: TGTGCCAGCAGCTCTAGGGACAACTCCTACGAGCAGTACTTC

J: TRBJ1-1
D: TRBD1
V: TRBV12-3/TRBV12-4
size: .
CDR3: CASSPGDSPEAFF
DNA: TGTGCCAGCAGTCCCGGGGACAGTCCTGAAGCTTTCTTT

J: TRBJ2-5
D: .
V: TRBV28
size: .
CDR3: CASMAPGGGETQYF
DNA: TGTGCCAGCATGGCACCTGGGGGGGGCGAGACCCAGTACTTC

J: TRBJ2-1
D: TRBD2
V: TRBV2
size: few
CDR3: CASGGASGRNNEQFF
DNA: TGTGCCAGCGGAGGAGCTAGCGGGAGGAATAATGAGCAGTTCTTC

J: TRBJ1-2
D: .
V: TRBV5-1
size: few
CDR3: CASSLQDNYGYTF
DNA: TGCGCCAGCAGCTTACAAGATAACTATGGCTACACCTTC

J: TRBJ2-7
D: TRBD2
V: TRBV6-5
size: .
CDR3: CASSYSGLAGRAQYF
DNA: TGTGCCAGCAGTTACTCCGGACTAGCGGGACGCGCGCAGTACTTC

J: TRBJ1-2
D: TRBD1
V: TRBV18
size: .
CDR3: CASSPRGVLDRSSDGYTF
DNA: TGTGCCAGCTCACCAAGAGGAGTGTTGGACAGGTCATCGGATGGCTACACCTTC

J: TRBJ2-7
D: .
V: TRBV11-3
size: .
CDR3: CASSSRDNPYEQYF
DNA: TGTGCCAGCAGCTCCCGGGACAACCCATACGAGCAGTACTTC

J: TRBJ2-5
D: TRBD1
V: TRBV19
size: once
CDR3: CASSSGTGARETQYF
DNA: TGTGCCAGTAGTTCCGGGACAGGGGCCCGGGAGACCCAGTACTTC

J: TRBJ2-1
D: TRBD2
V: TRBV7-9
size: .
CDR3: CASSPGLAGYVDEQFF
DNA: TGTGCCAGCAGCCCCGGACTAGCGGGATATGTGGATGAGCAGTTCTTC

J: TRBJ2-2
D: .
V: TRBV5-1
size: .
CDR3: CASSLDTNTGELFF
DNA: TGCGCCAGCAGCTTGGACACAAACACCGGGGAGCTGTTTTTT

J: TRBJ2-2
D: .
V: TRBV2
size: once
CDR3: CASATGNTGELFF
DNA: TGTGCCAGCGCCACGGGGAACACCGGGGAGCTGTTTTTT

J: TRBJ1-1
D: TRBD1
V: TRBV28
size: .
CDR3: CASSLDRAYTEAFF
DNA: TGTGCCAGCAGTTTGGACAGGGCGTACACTGAAGCTTTCTTT

J: TRBJ2-3
D: TRBD2
V: TRBV7-9
size: .
CDR3: CASTPRGPRASGYTDTQYF
DNA: TGTGCCAGCACCCCTCGCGGGCCGAGGGCTAGCGGGTACACAGATACGCAGTATTTT

J: TRBJ2-3
D: .
V: TRBV29-1
size: .
CDR3: CSVEEGRDTQYF
DNA: TGCAGCGTTGAAGAGGGGAGAGATACGCAGTATTTT

J: TRBJ2-3
D: TRBD2
V: TRBV5-1
size: .
CDR3: CASSLAGTSGSTDTQYF
DNA: TGCGCCAGCAGCTTGGCCGGGACTAGCGGAAGCACAGATACGCAGTATTTT

J: TRBJ2-7
D: TRBD1
V: TRBV5-1
size: .
CDR3: CASSLGGTGAHEQYF
DNA: TGCGCCAGCAGCCTGGGGGGGACAGGGGCCCACGAGCAGTACTTC

J: TRBJ1-2
D: TRBD1
V: TRBV3-1/TRBV3-2
size: few
CDR3: CASTGQGAVYGYTF
DNA: TGTGCCAGCACGGGACAGGGGGCTGTCTATGGCTACACCTTC

J: TRBJ1-5
D: .
V: TRBV5-5
size: .
CDR3: CASSPGGHQPQHF
DNA: TGTGCCAGCAGCCCCGGGGGTCATCAGCCCCAGCATTTT

J: TRBJ1-4
D: TRBD1
V: TRBV5-1
size: .
CDR3: CASSSGQGREKLFF
DNA: TGCGCCAGCAGCTCGGGACAGGGAAGGGAAAAACTGTTTTTT

J: TRBJ1-1
D: TRBD1
V: TRBV29-1
size: .
CDR3: CSVPTGSSAEAFF
DNA: TGCAGCGTCCCGACAGGGAGTAGTGCTGAAGCTTTCTTT

J: TRBJ2-3
D: .
V: TRBV6-5
size: once
CDR3: CASTPQLVPDTQYF
DNA: TGTGCCAGCACTCCACAGCTGGTTCCAGATACGCAGTATTTT

J: TRBJ1-6
D: TRBD1
V: TRBV3-1/TRBV3-2
size: .
CDR3: CASSQRDSNSPLHF
DNA: TGTGCCAGCAGCCAAAGGGACAGCAATTCACCCCTCCACTTT

J: TRBJ2-1
D: TRBD2
V: TRBV29-1
size: .
CDR3: CSASSSSGAYNEQFF
DNA: TGCAGCGCGTCGAGTTCTAGCGGGGCCTACAATGAGCAGTTCTTC

J: TRBJ2-7
D: TRBD2
V: TRBV4-1
size: .
CDR3: CASSPELGGSSYEQYF
DNA: TGCGCCAGCAGCCCGGAGCTCGGCGGGAGCTCCTACGAGCAGTACTTC

J: TRBJ2-7
D: .
V: TRBV5-1
size: .
CDR3: CASSLEPGLYYEQYF
DNA: TGCGCCAGCAGCTTGGAGCCAGGTCTCTACTACGAGCAGTACTTC

J: TRBJ2-7
D: TRBD2
V: TRBV7-9
size: .
CDR3: CASSLGLAGEAYEQYF
DNA: TGTGCCAGCAGCTTAGGGCTAGCGGGAGAGGCCTACGAGCAGTACTTC

J: TRBJ1-1
D: .
V: TRBV18
size: .
CDR3: CASSRSRNTEAFF
DNA: TGTGCCAGCTCACGGTCCAGGAACACTGAAGCTTTCTTT

J: TRBJ2-1
D: TRBD2
V: TRBV7-7
size: few
CDR3: CASSPQGLAGNNEQFF
DNA: TGTGCCAGCAGCCCGCAGGGACTAGCGGGCAACAATGAGCAGTTCTTC

J: TRBJ1-1
D: .
V: TRBV6-5
size: .
CDR3: CASSYQDNTEAFF
DNA: TGTGCCAGCAGTTACCAGGATAACACTGAAGCTTTCTTT

J: TRBJ2-1
D: TRBD2
V: TRBV18
size: .
CDR3: CASAREGTSGRWFF
DNA: TGTGCCAGCGCAAGGGAGGGGACTAGCGGGAGATGGTTCTTC

J: TRBJ1-4
D: TRBD1
V: TRBV5-1
size: many
CDR3: CASSLPQGTNEKLFF
DNA: TGCGCCAGCAGCCTCCCACAGGGGACTAATGAAAAACTGTTTTTT

J: TRBJ1-1
D: .
V: TRBV5-1
size: .
CDR3: CASSLGNRDDTEAFF
DNA: TGCGCCAGCAGCTTGGGAAACAGGGATGACACTGAAGCTTTCTTT

J: TRBJ1-2
D: TRBD1
V: TRBV6-5
size: .
CDR3: CASSYSKGGFGYTF
DNA: TGTGCCAGCAGTTACTCCAAAGGGGGCTTTGGCTACACCTTC

J: TRBJ1-1
D: .
V: TRBV5-1
size: .
CDR3: CASSSAGVVEAFF
DNA: TGCGCCAGCAGCTCCGCCGGAGTGGTTGAAGCTTTCTTT

J: TRBJ2-3
D: TRBD2
V: TRBV7-9
size: .
CDR3: CASSLGTSGPNTDTQYF
DNA: TGTGCCAGCAGCTTAGGGACTAGCGGGCCAAACACAGATACGCAGTATTTT

J: TRBJ2-4
D: .
V: TRBV29-1
size: .
CDR3: CSVAFSGISIQYF
DNA: TGCAGCGTTGCCTTCTCAGGGATTAGCATTCAGTACTTC